Ten or more counts support the clone carrying this T cell receptor (beta chain). This record comes from a study of early T cells in non-severe SARS-CoV-2 infection. V lost 5 bases and J 5 bases, leaving 18 bases between the germline ends. The CDR3 runs 15 residues. TCRdb re-analysed the 5' RACE reads in MiXCR, keeping a single row per CDR3 protein. The data contain some 26,000 distinct CDR3 sequences, around 4.5% of them singletons. The source of this sequence is an adult who was a healthcare worker with PCR-confirmed SARS-CoV-2 infection or an uninfected control (not recorded which). The chain employs TRBV12-3 or TRBV12-4 and TRBJ1-2, with D possibly TRBD1 on 5 matching bases. Sample: whole blood. Written as DNA, the CDR3 is TGTGCCAGCAGTACAGTGACGGGGGGAGCTTATGGCTACACCTTC. The encoded protein is CASSTVTGGAYGYTF.